This TCR beta chain was identified in a study of chemoradiotherapy in HPV16-positive cancers. In the study overall: Two HPV16-positive patients' cells yielded candidate HPV-specific clones and common motifs.

V was cut by 7 bases and J by 3 bases, with 17 bases left in between. The CDR3 extends over 14 amino acids. Germline V gene sequence: CDR1 SQVTM, CDR2 ANQGSEA. Study observations and caveats: Non-HPV-specific T cells did not expand in tumors during treatment, whereas candidate HPV-specific clones and E7-related motifs did. Only two HPV16-positive patients supplied the functional HPV-specificity definition.

This table comes from immunoSEQ multiplex PCR, and its TCRdb copy is limited to in-frame clones, with some not included. The sample yields some 9,800 clones, 90% to 95% seen once. A note on this clone: Its antigen is currently unknown.

Sequenced here: blood, sampled from a patient who underwent chemoradiotherapy. The clonotype comes from a human donor with HPV-associated anogenital cancer. The V call is TRBV29-1, the J call TRBJ2-3; either TRBD1 or TRBD2 may fit D (5 bases each). CDR3 bases: TGCAGCGACATCGTCCGGGACGGGACAGATACGCAGTATTTT. Its protein product is CSDIVRDGTDTQYF.